These T cell receptor beta chains were read from a single sample in a study of blood T cell repertoires in COVID-19. Assay: immunoSEQ multiplex PCR; the TCRdb copy retains only in-frame clones and omits some. The profile shows about 400,000 clones, 86% of them singletons. The sequencing sample was made of peripheral blood. The receptor set was obtained from a woman between 55 and 75 years old with COVID-19, enrolled during active disease. The CDR3 runs from the conserved cysteine through the conserved F or W. Each record gives: clone size, J gene, V gene, D gene, CDR3 protein, CDR3 DNA. A D gene is named only where the DNA matches it firmly. The size entry is marked missing in some rows and otherwise reads once, few, many or a size class.

NA | TRBJ1-2 | TRBV2 | TRBD1 | CASKRRQGGNYGYTF | TGTGCCAGCAAAAGGAGACAGGGAGGTAACTATGGCTACACCTTC
few | TRBJ1-3 | TRBV19 | NA | CASSQAGYRGNTIYF | TGTGCCAGTTCACAAGCAGGGTATCGTGGAAACACCATATATTTT
NA | TRBJ1-1 | TRBV4-1 | NA | CASSQGQVYSITEAFF | TGCGCCAGCAGCCAAGGCCAGGTTTACAGTATCACTGAAGCTTTCTTT
once | TRBJ1-1 | TRBV5-1 | TRBD1 | CASSLSGGTEAFF | TGCGCCAGCAGCTTATCAGGGGGCACTGAAGCTTTCTTT
NA | TRBJ1-2 | TRBV9 | TRBD1 | CASSVGTGTGGDYGYTF | TGTGCCAGCAGCGTCGGGACCGGTACAGGGGGCGACTATGGCTACACCTTC
NA | TRBJ2-7 | TRBV3-1/TRBV3-2 | TRBD2 | CASSPSGGAYEQYF | TGTGCCAGCAGCCCTAGCGGGGGGGCCTACGAGCAGTACTTC
NA | TRBJ2-7 | TRBV5-1 | TRBD1 | CASRPRFAGTASYEQYF | TGCGCCAGCAGACCACGGTTCGCCGGGACAGCTTCCTACGAGCAGTACTTC
NA | TRBJ2-1 | TRBV15 | TRBD2 | CATSPTSESYNEQFF | TGTGCCACCAGCCCGACTAGCGAATCCTACAATGAGCAGTTCTTC
NA | TRBJ1-1 | TRBV27 | TRBD1 | CASSLKQGATEAFF | TGTGCCAGCAGTTTAAAACAGGGGGCAACTGAAGCTTTCTTT
NA | TRBJ2-2 | TRBV2 | NA | CASSEGIGKGGRGPGELFF | TGTGCCAGCAGTGAAGGGATCGGCAAGGGCGGTAGGGGCCCCGGGGAGCTGTTTTTT
NA | TRBJ1-1 | TRBV27 | NA | CASSANRAPNTEAFF | TGTGCCAGCAGTGCGAACAGGGCCCCGAACACTGAAGCTTTCTTT
few | TRBJ1-5 | TRBV30 | NA | CAWSVRGGGNQPQHF | TGTGCCTGGAGTGTACGAGGCGGTGGGAATCAGCCCCAGCATTTT
NA | TRBJ2-5 | TRBV4-3 | TRBD2 | CASSQDPGLAGGPRETQYF | TGCGCCAGCAGCCAAGATCCCGGGTTAGCGGGGGGGCCAAGGGAGACCCAGTACTTC
NA | TRBJ1-2 | TRBV6-4 | TRBD1 | CASSDHARGGGYGYTF | TGTGCCAGCAGTGACCATGCTCGAGGGGGCGGGTATGGCTACACCTTC
few | TRBJ2-4 | TRBV6-5 | TRBD2 | CASRLKGLEGNIQYF | TGTGCCAGCCGACTTAAGGGACTAGAGGGGAACATTCAGTACTTC
NA | TRBJ2-6 | TRBV11-2 | TRBD1 | CASRPGTGGAQGANVLTF | TGTGCCAGCAGACCCGGGACAGGGGGCGCGCAAGGGGCCAACGTCCTGACTTTC
NA | TRBJ2-3 | TRBV11-2 | NA | CASRSLTDTQYF | TGTGCCAGCAGGTCACTTACAGATACGCAGTATTTT
NA | TRBJ1-5 | TRBV18 | TRBD1 | CASSPEGQQYTPADF | TGTGCCAGCTCACCAGAGGGACAGCAATATACCCCAGCGGATTTT
NA | TRBJ2-1 | TRBV3-1/TRBV3-2 | NA | CASSQGPCNEQFF | TGTGCCAGCAGCCAGGGGCCCTGCAATGAGCAGTTCTTC
NA | TRBJ2-6 | TRBV25-1 | TRBD1 | CASSERTGRSGANVLTF | TGTGCCAGCAGTGAAAGGACAGGGCGCTCTGGGGCCAACGTCCTGACTTTC
NA | TRBJ2-5 | TRBV5-1 | NA | CASSLVAWETQYF | TGCGCCAGCAGCTTAGTAGCATGGGAGACCCAGTACTTC
NA | TRBJ1-5 | TRBV30 | NA | CAWRGGGRPGQPQHF | TGTGCCTGGAGAGGTGGAGGGAGGCCAGGTCAGCCCCAGCATTTT